A single sample gave rise to the 9 T cell receptor beta chains below, sequenced in a study of synovial regulatory T cells in juvenile arthritis. The table came from immunoSEQ multiplex PCR; TCRdb's copy has only in-frame clones and leaves some out. The repertoire table contains approximately 9,900 clones. The sample consisted of Treg cells from blood. Indicated subset: remaining (HLA-DR-negative) circulating blood Treg cells. The receptors shown here come from a donor aged 2-35 years with juvenile idiopathic arthritis.

The chain employs TRBV13 and TRBJ2-3; checking the TCRdb D call of TRBD2 is not possible without DNA. The CDR3 has 19 residues. The nucleotide record is missing. Germline V gene lookup returns CDR1 PRHDT and CDR2 FYEKMQ (reference sequence). CDR3: CASSVTSGRAGGRADTQYF.

V and J are TRBV19 and TRBJ2-1; TCRdb's assignment of TRBD2 cannot be checked, as there is no DNA. The CDR3 has 13 residues. The DNA is not on file. Germline CDR1 LNHDA, CDR2 SQIVND (reference sequence). The CDR3 here is CASRLAAYNEQFF.

The rearrangement links TRBV5-1 to TRBJ1-2; TCRdb's assignment of TRBD1 cannot be checked, as there is no DNA. Germline CDR1 and CDR2: SGHRS and YFSETQ. This CDR3 region has 15 residues. The coding DNA is unavailable. Here the CDR3 reads CASSLGGQGGYGYTF.

The V and J genes are TRBV6-5 and TRBJ1-1. Germline V gene sequence: CDR1 MNHEY, CDR2 SVGAGI. The CDR3 has 12 amino acids. No DNA is listed. The CDR3 here is CASSYEGYEAFF.

The gene calls are TRBV5-6 and TRBJ2-6; checking the TCRdb D call of TRBD1 is not possible without DNA. Germline loops: CDR1 SGHDT, CDR2 YYEEEE. The CDR3 runs 16 residues. Only the protein sequence is given. This CDR3 is CASKGQGFSGANVLTF. The full variable domain, in which reference TRBV5-6 and TRBJ2-6 provide the parts outside the CDR3, is DAGVTQSPTHLIKTRGQQVTLRCSPKSGHDTVSWYQQALGQGPQFIFQYYEEEERQRGNFPDRFSGHQFPNYSSELNVNALLLGDSALYLCASKGQGFSGANVLTFGAGSRLTVL.

V usage is TRBV11-1 and J usage is TRBJ2-2; there is no DNA to check the TCRdb D call of TRBD1. The CDR3 has 14 amino acids. There is no recorded DNA. In germline, CDR1 is SGHAT, CDR2 FQDESV (reference sequence). The CDR3: CASQAGWYTGELFF.

This chain joins TRBV5-1 and TRBJ1-2; TCRdb's D call of TRBD1 is untestable without DNA. The CDR3 length is 15 residues. DNA was not recorded. Germline lookup yields CDR1 SGHRS and CDR2 YFSETQ. CDR3 protein: CASSLGQGSNYGYTF.

This rearrangement joins TRBV7-2 to TRBJ2-1; TCRdb's D gene call, TRBD2, goes unchecked for lack of DNA. Germline CDR1 SGHTA, CDR2 FQGNSA. CDR3 length equals 12 residues. There is no recorded DNA. CDR3 sequence reads: CASSLVGGEQFF.

This chain connects TRBV10-2 to TRBJ2-5; lacking DNA, the TRBD2 call made by TCRdb goes unchecked. Germline V gene sequence: CDR1 WSHSY, CDR2 SAAADI. The CDR3 extends over 11 amino acids. The DNA is not on file. The chain's CDR3 is CASRSGETQYF.